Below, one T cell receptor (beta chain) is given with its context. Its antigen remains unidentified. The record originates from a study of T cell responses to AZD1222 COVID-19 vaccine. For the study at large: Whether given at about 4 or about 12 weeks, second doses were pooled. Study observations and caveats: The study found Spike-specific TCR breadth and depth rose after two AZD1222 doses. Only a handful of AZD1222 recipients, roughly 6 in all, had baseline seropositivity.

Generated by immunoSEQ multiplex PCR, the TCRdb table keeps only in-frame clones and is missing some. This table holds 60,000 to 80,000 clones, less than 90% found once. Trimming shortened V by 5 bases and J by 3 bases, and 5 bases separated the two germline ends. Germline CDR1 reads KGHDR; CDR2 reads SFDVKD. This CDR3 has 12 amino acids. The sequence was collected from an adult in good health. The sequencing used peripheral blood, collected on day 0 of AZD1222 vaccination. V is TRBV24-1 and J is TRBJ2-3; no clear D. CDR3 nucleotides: TGTGCCACCAGTGGCTCGACAGATACGCAGTATTTT. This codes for CATSGSTDTQYF.